The 23 T cell receptor beta chains below all came from one sample that was sequenced in a study of blood T cell repertoires in COVID-19. Measured with immunoSEQ multiplex PCR; TCRdb has only the in-frame clones, and not every one. Among about 120,000 clones listed, 88% were seen once. The source material was peripheral blood. These receptors all come from a woman aged 45-65 years with acute or convalescent COVID-19.

The J gene is TRBJ2-7, the V gene TRBV2; 7 positions agree with TRBD2. V dropped 4 bases and J dropped 2; count of bases not matched to a gene: 8. Germline assignment: CDR1 SNHLY and CDR2 FYNNEI. The CDR3 length is 15 residues. The CDR3 protein is CASSAGPSGAYEQYF. DNA for the CDR3: TGTGCCAGCAGTGCTGGCCCTAGCGGTGCCTACGAGCAGTACTTC. Using reference TRBV2 and TRBJ2-7 for the parts outside the CDR3, the full variable domain is EPEVTQTPSHQVTQMGQEVILRCVPISNHLYFYWYRQILGQKVEFLVSFYNNEISEKSEIFDDQFSVERPDGSNFTLKIRSTKLEDSAMYFCASSAGPSGAYEQYFGPGTRLTVT.

The chain's CDR3 is CASSLRQGASGNTIYF. The CDR3 DNA reads TGTGCCAGCAGCCTCCGACAGGGGGCGTCTGGAAACACCATATATTTT. The chain has TRBV28 and TRBJ1-3; 10 positions match TRBD1. The CDR3 extends over 16 amino acids. From germline, CDR1 is MDHEN and CDR2 SYDVKM. The junction had 6 bases not matched to a gene; V was cut back by 6 bases and J by 1 base.

V gene TRBV5-1 combines with J gene TRBJ2-5, with a possible D match to TRBD1 (6 bases). Deletions cut 2 bases from V and 2 bases from J, with 7 bases between. The CDR3 is made up of 13 amino acids. Germline CDR1 SGHRS, CDR2 YFSETQ. The CDR3 DNA sequence: TGCGCCAGCAGCTTCGGACAGCAAGAGACCCAGTACTTC. It translates to CASSFGQQETQYF.

V usage is TRBV11-2 and J usage is TRBJ2-7, with TRBD1 as a possible D gene (6 bases). The germline CDR1 and CDR2 sequences are SGHAT and FQNNGV. There are 16 residues in the CDR3. Trimming took off 4 bases at V and 0 bases at J, with 16 bases between the two ends. The CDR3 protein is CASSSSGAKVSYEQYF. The DNA for the CDR3 is TGTGCCAGCAGCTCCTCAGGGGCGAAGGTCTCCTACGAGCAGTACTTC.

The chain joins TRBV21-1 to TRBJ2-7; TRBD2 is the table's D call, not checked against the DNA. TRBV21-1 represents a pseudogene. CDR3 length: 18 residues. This CDR3 is CASSNLRLAPPSSDEQYF. CDR3 bases: TGTGCCAGCAGCAATCTCCGTCTAGCTCCACCCTCATCCGACGAGCAGTACTTC.

The CDR3 protein is CASSFDTENYNEQFF. The CDR3 nucleotides are TGTGCCAGCAGCTTCGACACAGAAAACTACAATGAGCAGTTCTTC. The gene calls are TRBV5-6 and TRBJ2-1; no clear D gene. Looked up from germline, CDR1 is SGHDT and CDR2 is YYEEEE. The CDR3 has 15 amino acids. The germline V and J ends were trimmed by 2 bases and 3 bases, with 12 bases remaining between them.

The chain carries TRBV19 and TRBJ1-2; 8 bases align to TRBD1. Germline CDR1 and CDR2: LNHDA and SQIVND (reference sequence). V lost 5 bases to trimming and J lost 1 base; unmatched junction nucleotides: 3. This CDR3 is 14 amino acids long. CDR3 amino acids: CASSLTGDNYGYTF. DNA of the CDR3: TGTGCCAGTAGTTTGACAGGGGATAACTATGGCTACACCTTC.

The chain is built from TRBV5-1 and TRBJ2-5; 9 bases align to TRBD1. Germline CDR1 reads SGHRS; CDR2 reads YFSETQ. Germline trimming cut 4 bases from V and 5 bases from J; bases unmatched to any gene: 15. The CDR3 totals 17 residues. This chain's CDR3 is CASSRGGTGSSQETQYF. CDR3 bases: TGCGCCAGCAGCCGAGGGGGGACAGGGTCGAGCCAGGAGACCCAGTACTTC.

The chain links TRBV19 to TRBJ2-1; 8 nucleotides line up with TRBD2. The CDR3 is 14 amino acids. Germline values: CDR1 LNHDA, CDR2 SQIVND (reference sequence). V dropped 9 bases and J dropped 5; count of bases not matched to a gene: 9. The chain's CDR3 is CASWDGTRDNEQFF. The DNA for the CDR3 is TGTGCCAGCTGGGACGGGACTAGGGACAATGAGCAGTTCTTC.

This chain links TRBV5-1 with TRBJ2-2, with 9 bases matching TRBD1. V dropped 9 bases and J dropped 5; count of bases not matched to a gene: 11. Germline V gives CDR1 SGHRS, CDR2 YFSETQ. The CDR3 has 15 amino acids. CDR3: CATKTGQGFTGELFF. CDR3 in DNA: TGCGCCACCAAGACCGGACAGGGGTTTACCGGGGAGCTGTTTTTT.

Concerning this clone: Other DNA variants within this sample encode the same CDR3. CDR3 bases: TGTGCCAGCAGTCCCAACAGGGTAAATGAGCAGTTCTTC. Encoded protein: CASSPNRVNEQFF. This chain links TRBV3-1 (or the pseudogene TRBV3-2) with TRBJ2-1, with a tentative D call TRBD1 (6 bases). The CDR3 length is 13 residues. Trimming shortened V by 6 bases and J by 7 bases, and 13 bases separated the two germline ends. Germline V gene lookup returns CDR1 LGHDT and CDR2 YNNKEL (reference sequence).

The V call is TRBV18, the J call TRBJ2-7; D call uncertain. Germline lookup yields CDR1 KGHSH and CDR2 LQKENI. Trimming took off 5 bases at V and 0 bases at J, with 11 bases between the two ends. The CDR3 has 14 amino acids. The CDR3 spells CASSSRHLSYEQYF. In DNA, the CDR3 is TGTGCCAGCTCATCCCGACACCTCTCCTACGAGCAGTACTTC. Full variable domain (missing parts from reference TRBV18 and TRBJ2-7): NAGVMQNPRHLVRRRGQEARLRCSPMKGHSHVYWYRQLPEEGLKFMVYLQKENIIDESGMPKERFSAEFPKEGPSILRIQQVVRGDSAAYFCASSSRHLSYEQYFGPGTRLTVT.

The CDR3 DNA reads TGTGCCAGCAGCCATCCGGGACAGGGTATGGGCGAGCAGTACTTC. Its translation: CASSHPGQGMGEQYF. This sequence joins TRBV4-2 and TRBJ2-7; 9 nucleotides agree with TRBD1. J was trimmed by 6 bases and V by 3 bases; bases with no gene match: 9. CDR3 length: 15 amino acids. Looked up from germline, CDR1 is LGHNA and CDR2 is YNFKEQ.

The gene calls are TRBV28 and TRBJ1-2, with 9 bases matching TRBD1. Germline V lookup: CDR1 MDHEN, CDR2 SYDVKM. This CDR3 is 17 amino acids long. Trimming cost V 6 bases and J 6 bases; bases outside gene matches: 17. CDR3 bases: TGTGCCAGCAGAAGTCCCGGGACAGGGTACTGGTTGGATGGCTACACCTTC. Translated: CASRSPGTGYWLDGYTF.

Here the CDR3 reads CASTREGHEKLFF. Here the CDR3 DNA reads TGTGCCAGTACCAGGGAGGGTCATGAAAAACTGTTTTTT. This sequence joins TRBV19 and TRBJ1-4; maybe TRBD1 (5 bases). Germline loops: CDR1 LNHDA, CDR2 SQIVND (reference sequence). The CDR3 spans 13 residues. Trimming took 7 bases from V and 6 from J, leaving 12 bases between them.

The V call is TRBV29-1, the J call TRBJ2-3, with a possible D match to TRBD2 (7 bases). Germline V CDR1 and CDR2: SQVTM, ANQGSEA. There are 15 residues in the CDR3. V was shortened by 8 bases and J by 0 bases, with 18 bases between the two germline ends. CDR3 sequence: CSTRLGGTSTDTQYF. For the CDR3, the DNA is TGCAGCACGCGCCTGGGGGGGACAAGCACAGATACGCAGTATTTT.

This clone was picked up one time. The gene calls are TRBV11-2 and TRBJ2-5; TRBD2 matches 13 bases. Germline-derived CDR1 and CDR2 are SGHAT and FQNNGV. V was clipped by 1 base and J by 5 bases; unmatched bases: 4. The CDR3 consists of 16 residues. The chain's CDR3 is CASSLGTSGSRETQYF. The CDR3 DNA sequence: TGTGCCAGCAGCTTAGGGACTAGCGGGAGTCGCGAGACCCAGTACTTC. The whole variable domain, remainder taken from reference TRBV11-2 and TRBJ2-5, is EAGVAQSPRYKIIEKRQSVAFWCNPISGHATLYWYQQILGQGPKLLIQFQNNGVVDDSQLPKDRFSAERLKGVDSTLKIQPAKLEDSAVYLCASSLGTSGSRETQYFGPGTRLLVL.

The chain is built from TRBV2 and TRBJ2-2; TRBD1 agrees at 10 bases. The CDR3 extends over 14 amino acids. CDR1 is SNHLY, CDR2 FYNNEI, per germline. V was clipped by 5 bases and J by 6 bases; unmatched bases: 3. The CDR3 DNA follows: TGTGCCAGCAGTTGGGACAGGGGTCCCGGGGAGCTGTTTTTT. Translation: CASSWDRGPGELFF.

This clone was seen once. This sequence joins TRBV29-1 and TRBJ2-5; 8 bases line up with TRBD1. Unmatched junction bases numbered 7, after V lost 4 bases and J lost 6 bases. The CDR3 is 13 residues long. Germline CDR1 SQVTM, CDR2 ANQGSEA. The CDR3 here is CSVGPGGSKTQYF. In nucleotides, the CDR3 is TGCAGCGTTGGGCCAGGGGGCTCGAAGACCCAGTACTTC.

This rearrangement joins TRBV4-2 to TRBJ2-5, with 8 nucleotides matching TRBD1. V trimming: 4 bases; J trimming: 5 bases; junction bases outside the gene matches: 9. The CDR3 covers 15 residues. Germline V gene data show CDR1 as LGHNA and CDR2 as YNFKEQ. CDR3 bases: TGTGCCAGCAGCCCAACCGGCAGGGGGCAGGAGACCCAGTACTTC. Amino acid sequence: CASSPTGRGQETQYF.

The chain links TRBV27 to TRBJ2-7, with TRBD2 as a possible D gene (5 bases). The V gene's germline CDR1 is MNHEY and CDR2 SMNVEV (reference sequence). The V end lost 6 bases, the J end lost 4 bases, and 19 bases lay between the germline ends. The length of the CDR3 is 15 residues. In nucleotides, the CDR3 is TGTGCCAGCAGGAAAAGGACTGCCCTTGGGTACGAGCAGTACTTC. It encodes CASRKRTALGYEQYF.

The chain has TRBV5-1 and TRBJ2-7; TRBD1 matches 7 bases. The CDR3 runs to 14 residues. Germline V gene data show CDR1 as SGHRS and CDR2 as YFSETQ. Germline trimming cut 4 bases from V and 3 bases from J; bases unmatched to any gene: 7. The chain's CDR3 is CASSPGTADYEQYF. CDR3 bases: TGCGCCAGCAGCCCTGGGACAGCGGACTACGAGCAGTACTTC.

This rearrangement joins TRBV7-9 to TRBJ2-2; D is uncertain. Trimming pared 5 bases from V and 5 bases from J, leaving 3 bases between. The length of the CDR3 is 11 residues. Per germline, CDR1 SEHNR and CDR2 FQNEAQ (reference sequence). Here the CDR3 reads CASSQTGELFF. In DNA form, the CDR3 reads TGTGCCAGCAGCCAAACCGGGGAGCTGTTTTTT.